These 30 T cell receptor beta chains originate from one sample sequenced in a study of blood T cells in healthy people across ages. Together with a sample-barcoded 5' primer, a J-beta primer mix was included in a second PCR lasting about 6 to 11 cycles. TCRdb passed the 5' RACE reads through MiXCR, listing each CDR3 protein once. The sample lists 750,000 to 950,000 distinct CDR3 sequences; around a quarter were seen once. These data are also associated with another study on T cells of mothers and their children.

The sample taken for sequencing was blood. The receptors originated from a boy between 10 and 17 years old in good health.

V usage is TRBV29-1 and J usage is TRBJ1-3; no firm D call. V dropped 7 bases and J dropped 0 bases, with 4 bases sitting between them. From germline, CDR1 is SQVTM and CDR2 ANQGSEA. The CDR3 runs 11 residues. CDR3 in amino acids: CSGHSGNTIYF. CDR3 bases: TGCAGCGGACACTCTGGAAACACCATATATTTT.

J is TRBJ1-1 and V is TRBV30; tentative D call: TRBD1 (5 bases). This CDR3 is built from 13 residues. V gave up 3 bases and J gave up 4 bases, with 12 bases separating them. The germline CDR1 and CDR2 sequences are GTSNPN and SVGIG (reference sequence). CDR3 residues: CAWSGGGFTEAFF. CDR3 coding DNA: TGTGCCTGGAGCGGGGGAGGGTTCACTGAAGCTTTCTTT.

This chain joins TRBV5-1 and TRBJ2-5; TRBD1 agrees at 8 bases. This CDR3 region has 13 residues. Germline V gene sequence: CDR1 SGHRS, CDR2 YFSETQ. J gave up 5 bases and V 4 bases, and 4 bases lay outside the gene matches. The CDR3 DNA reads TGCGCCAGCAGCGGACAGGGTAGCGAGACCCAGTACTTC. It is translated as CASSGQGSETQYF.

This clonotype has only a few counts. The CDR3 DNA is TGCGCCAGCAGCCAAGGCCCACAGGGCAATTCTGGGGCCAACGTCCTGACTTTC. Amino acids: CASSQGPQGNSGANVLTF. V usage is TRBV5-1 and J usage is TRBJ2-6, with D perhaps TRBD1 (6 bases). This CDR3 is built from 18 residues. V was cut by 4 bases and J by 1 base, with 18 bases left in between. CDR1 and CDR2 (germline): SGHRS, YFSETQ.

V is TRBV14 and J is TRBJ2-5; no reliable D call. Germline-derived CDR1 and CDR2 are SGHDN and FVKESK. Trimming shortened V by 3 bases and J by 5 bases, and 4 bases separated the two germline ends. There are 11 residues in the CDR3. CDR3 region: CASSHSETQYF. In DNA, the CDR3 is TGTGCCAGCAGCCACAGTGAGACCCAGTACTTC.

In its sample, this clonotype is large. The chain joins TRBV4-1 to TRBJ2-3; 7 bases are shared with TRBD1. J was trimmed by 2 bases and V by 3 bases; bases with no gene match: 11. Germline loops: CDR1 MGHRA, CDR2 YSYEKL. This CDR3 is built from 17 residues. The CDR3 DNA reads TGCGCCAGCAGCCAGGAAGACAGGGACCCGAACACAGATACGCAGTATTTT. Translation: CASSQEDRDPNTDTQYF.

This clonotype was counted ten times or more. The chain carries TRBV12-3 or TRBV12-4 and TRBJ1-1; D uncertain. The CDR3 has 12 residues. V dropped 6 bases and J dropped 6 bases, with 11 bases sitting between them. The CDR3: CASSPGGAEAFF. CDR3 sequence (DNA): TGTGCCAGCAGCCCCGGTGGGGCTGAAGCTTTCTTT.

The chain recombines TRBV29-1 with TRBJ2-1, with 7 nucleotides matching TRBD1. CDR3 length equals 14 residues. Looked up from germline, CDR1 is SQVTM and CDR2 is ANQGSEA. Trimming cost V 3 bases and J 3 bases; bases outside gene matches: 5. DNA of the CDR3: TGCAGCGTTGAGGTCAGGGGGAACTACAATGAGCAGTTCTTC. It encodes CSVEVRGNYNEQFF.

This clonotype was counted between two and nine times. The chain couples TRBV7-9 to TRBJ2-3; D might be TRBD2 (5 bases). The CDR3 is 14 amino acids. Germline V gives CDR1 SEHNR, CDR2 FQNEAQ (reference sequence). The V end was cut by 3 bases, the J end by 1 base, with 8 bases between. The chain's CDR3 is CASSFSAGTDTQYF. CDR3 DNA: TGTGCCAGCAGCTTTTCAGCGGGCACAGATACGCAGTATTTT.

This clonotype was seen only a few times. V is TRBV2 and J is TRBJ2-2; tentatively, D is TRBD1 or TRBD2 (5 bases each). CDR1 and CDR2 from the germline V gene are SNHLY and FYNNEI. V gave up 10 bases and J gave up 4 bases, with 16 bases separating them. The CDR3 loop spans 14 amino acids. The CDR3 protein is CATSGTPSTGELFF. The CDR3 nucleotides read TGTGCCACCTCCGGGACCCCGAGCACCGGGGAGCTGTTTTTT.

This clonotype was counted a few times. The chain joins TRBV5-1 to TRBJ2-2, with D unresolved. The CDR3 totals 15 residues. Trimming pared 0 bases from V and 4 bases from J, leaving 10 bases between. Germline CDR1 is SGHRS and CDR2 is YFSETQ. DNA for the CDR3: TGCGCCAGCAGCTTGGCGGCCCCCCCCACCGGGGAGCTGTTTTTT. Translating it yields CASSLAAPPTGELFF.

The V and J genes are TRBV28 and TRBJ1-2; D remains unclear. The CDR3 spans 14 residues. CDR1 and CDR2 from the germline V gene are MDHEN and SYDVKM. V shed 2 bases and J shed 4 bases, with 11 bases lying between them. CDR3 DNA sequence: TGTGCCAGCAGTTTACTCAAGGGCGGCTATGGCTACACCTTC. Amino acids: CASSLLKGGYGYTF.

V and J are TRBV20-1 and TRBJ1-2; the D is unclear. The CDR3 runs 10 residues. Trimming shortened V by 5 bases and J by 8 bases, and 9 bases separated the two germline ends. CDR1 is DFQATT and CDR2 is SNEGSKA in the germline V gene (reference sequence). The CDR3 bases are TGCAGTGCTGTCACTGAAGGCTACACCTTC. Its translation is CSAVTEGYTF.

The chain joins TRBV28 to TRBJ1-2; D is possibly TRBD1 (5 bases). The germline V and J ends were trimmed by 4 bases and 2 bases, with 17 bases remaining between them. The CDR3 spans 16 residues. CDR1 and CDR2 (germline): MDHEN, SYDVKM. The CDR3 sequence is CASSSGTGAPNYGYTF. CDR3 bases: TGTGCCAGCAGTTCCGGGACCGGGGCCCCCAACTATGGCTACACCTTC.

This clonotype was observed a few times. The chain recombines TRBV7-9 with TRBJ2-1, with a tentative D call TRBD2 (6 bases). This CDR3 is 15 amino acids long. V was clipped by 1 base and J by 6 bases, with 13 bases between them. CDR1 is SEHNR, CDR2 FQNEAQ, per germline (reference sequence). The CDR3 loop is CASSLGLGQVNEQFF. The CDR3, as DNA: TGTGCCAGCAGCTTAGGACTAGGTCAGGTCAATGAGCAGTTCTTC.

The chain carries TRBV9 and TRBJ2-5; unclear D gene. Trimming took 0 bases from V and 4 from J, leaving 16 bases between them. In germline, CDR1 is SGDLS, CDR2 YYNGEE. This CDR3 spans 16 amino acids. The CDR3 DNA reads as TGTGCCAGCAGCGTAGATTCTGGTGGCATCGGAGAGACCCAGTACTTC. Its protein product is CASSVDSGGIGETQYF. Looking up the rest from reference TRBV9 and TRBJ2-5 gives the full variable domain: DSGVTQTPKHLITATGQRVTLRCSPRSGDLSVYWYQQSLDQGLQFLIQYYNGEERAKGNILERFSAQQFPDLHSELNLSSLELGDSALYFCASSVDSGGIGETQYFGPGTRLLVL.

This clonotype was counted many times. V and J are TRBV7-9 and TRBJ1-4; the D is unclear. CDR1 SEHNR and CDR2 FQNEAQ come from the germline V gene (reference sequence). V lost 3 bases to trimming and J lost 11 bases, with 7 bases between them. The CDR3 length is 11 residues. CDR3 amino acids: CASSFGPKLFF. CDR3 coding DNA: TGTGCCAGCAGCTTTGGGCCGAAACTGTTTTTT.

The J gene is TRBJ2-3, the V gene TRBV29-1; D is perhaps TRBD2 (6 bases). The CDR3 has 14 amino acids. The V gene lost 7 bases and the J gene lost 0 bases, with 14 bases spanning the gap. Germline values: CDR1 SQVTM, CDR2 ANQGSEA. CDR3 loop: CSGSGGTSTDTQYF. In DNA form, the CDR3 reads TGCAGCGGAAGTGGGGGGACTAGCACAGATACGCAGTATTTT.

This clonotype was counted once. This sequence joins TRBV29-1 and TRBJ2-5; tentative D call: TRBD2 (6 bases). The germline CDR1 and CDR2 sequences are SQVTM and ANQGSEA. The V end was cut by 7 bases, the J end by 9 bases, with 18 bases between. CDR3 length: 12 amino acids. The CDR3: CSAGLGQGAQYF. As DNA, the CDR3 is TGCAGCGCGGGACTCGGTCAAGGTGCCCAGTACTTC.

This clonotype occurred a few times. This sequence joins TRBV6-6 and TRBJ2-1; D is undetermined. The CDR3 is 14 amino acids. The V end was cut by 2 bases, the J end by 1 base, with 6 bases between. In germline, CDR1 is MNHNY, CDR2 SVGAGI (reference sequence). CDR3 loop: CASSYGPSYNEQFF. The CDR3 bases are TGTGCCAGCAGTTACGGACCGTCCTACAATGAGCAGTTCTTC.

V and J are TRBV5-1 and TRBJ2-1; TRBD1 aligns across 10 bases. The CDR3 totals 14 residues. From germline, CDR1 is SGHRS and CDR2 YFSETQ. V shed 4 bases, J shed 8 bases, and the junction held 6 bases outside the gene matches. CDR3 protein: CASSPGQGKDEQFF. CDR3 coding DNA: TGCGCCAGCAGCCCGGGACAGGGGAAAGATGAGCAGTTCTTC.

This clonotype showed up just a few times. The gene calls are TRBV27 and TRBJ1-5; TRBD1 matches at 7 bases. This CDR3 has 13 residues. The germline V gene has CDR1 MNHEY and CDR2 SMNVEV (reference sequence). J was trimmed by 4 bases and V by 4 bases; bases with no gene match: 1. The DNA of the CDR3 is TGTGCCAGCAGTTGGGGACAGAATCAGCCCCAGCATTTT. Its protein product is CASSWGQNQPQHF.

The CDR3 region has the DNA TGCGCCAGCAGTCATTTCGGACAGCCCCAGCCCCCCCATTGTAAAAACATTCAGTACTTC. This codes for CASSHFGQPQPPHCKNIQYF. V is TRBV23-1 and J is TRBJ2-4; possible D gene TRBD1, 6 bases. TRBV23-1 qualifies as an ORF whose function is uncertain. Trimming pared 3 bases from V and 4 bases from J, leaving 28 bases between. This CDR3 contains 20 residues.

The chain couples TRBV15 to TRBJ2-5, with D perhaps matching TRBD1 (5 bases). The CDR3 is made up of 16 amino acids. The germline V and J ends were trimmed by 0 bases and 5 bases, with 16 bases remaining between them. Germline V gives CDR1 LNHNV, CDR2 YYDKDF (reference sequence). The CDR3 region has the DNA TGTGCCACCAGCAGAGAGTTTGTGGCAGGGCACGAGACCCAGTACTTC. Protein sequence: CATSREFVAGHETQYF.

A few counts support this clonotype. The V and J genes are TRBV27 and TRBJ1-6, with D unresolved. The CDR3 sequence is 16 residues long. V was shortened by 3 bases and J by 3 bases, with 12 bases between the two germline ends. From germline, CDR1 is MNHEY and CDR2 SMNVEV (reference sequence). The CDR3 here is CASSFGQAVYNSPLHF. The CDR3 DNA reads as TGTGCCAGCAGTTTCGGTCAGGCAGTCTATAATTCACCCCTCCACTTT.

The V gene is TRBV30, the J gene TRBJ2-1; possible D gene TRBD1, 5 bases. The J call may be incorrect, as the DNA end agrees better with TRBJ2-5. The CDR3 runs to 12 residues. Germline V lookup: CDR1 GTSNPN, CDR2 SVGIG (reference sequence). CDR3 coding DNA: TGTGCCTGGAGTTCCAGGGTAAAGACCCAGTACTTC. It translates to CAWSSRVKTQYF.

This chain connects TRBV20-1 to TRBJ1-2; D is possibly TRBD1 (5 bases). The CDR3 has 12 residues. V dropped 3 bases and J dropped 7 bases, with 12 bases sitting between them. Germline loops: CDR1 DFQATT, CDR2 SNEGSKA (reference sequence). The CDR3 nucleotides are TGCAGTGCTAGCCTCCCAGGGCCTGGCTACACCTTC. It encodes CSASLPGPGYTF.

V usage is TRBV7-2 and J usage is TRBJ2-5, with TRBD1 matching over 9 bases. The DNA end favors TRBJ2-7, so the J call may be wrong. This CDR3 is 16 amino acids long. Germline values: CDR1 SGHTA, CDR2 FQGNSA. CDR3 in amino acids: CASSLLWNRGPYEQYF. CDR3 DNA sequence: TGTGCCAGCAGCTTACTTTGGAACAGGGGGCCCTACGAGCAGTACTTC.

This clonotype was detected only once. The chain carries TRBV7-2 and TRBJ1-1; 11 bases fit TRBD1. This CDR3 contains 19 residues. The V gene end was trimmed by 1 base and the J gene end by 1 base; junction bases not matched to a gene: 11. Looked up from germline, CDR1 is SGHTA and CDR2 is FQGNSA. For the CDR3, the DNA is TGTGCCAGCAGCTTAGTCGGTTTCGGACAGGGGGCGAGGAACACTGAAGCTTTCTTT. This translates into CASSLVGFGQGARNTEAFF.

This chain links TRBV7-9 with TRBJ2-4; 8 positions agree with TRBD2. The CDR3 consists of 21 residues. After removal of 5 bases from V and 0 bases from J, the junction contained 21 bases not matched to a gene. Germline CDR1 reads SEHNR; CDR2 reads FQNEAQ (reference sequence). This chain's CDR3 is CASSREGWERGLFLAKNIQYF. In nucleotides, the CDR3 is TGTGCCAGCAGCCGAGAGGGTTGGGAGCGGGGGTTGTTTTTAGCCAAAAACATTCAGTACTTC.